The TCR beta chain under discussion was sequenced for a study of CD8+ T cells in alopecia areata. Across the whole study: Treatment comprised oral tofacitinib, 5 to 10 mg twice daily, in treated patients.

V lost 3 bases, J lost 6 bases, and 8 bases lay in between. The CDR3 consists of 13 residues. Germline CDR1 reads MDHEN; CDR2 reads SYDVKM. The authors extracted RNA and reverse transcribed it into cDNA as the sequencing template. The assay was immunoSEQ multiplex PCR, and TCRdb's table has in-frame clones only and misses some. The sample yields some 130,000 clones, roughly 58% seen once. The gene calls are TRBV28 and TRBJ2-2; unclear D gene. The TCR originated in a human donor with alopecia areata. The source material was CD4+ T cells sorted from blood, sampled at week 0. CDR3 coding DNA: TGTGCCAGCAGTTTCCGACTGGCCGGGGAGCTGTTTTTT. Amino acid sequence: CASSFRLAGELFF.